The sequence of this T cell receptor beta chain was determined in a study of CD8 T cells in ankylosing spondylitis. Study-level results: It was reported that disease-linked clones were significantly enriched in matched ankylosing spondylitis synovial fluid. In peripheral blood, disease-linked CD8+ clones occurred at relatively low frequencies. Characteristic of ankylosing spondylitis blood, it appeared, was a TCR beta motif comprising eight highly homologous variants.

5'-RACE, quantitative and with molecular barcodes, yielded the TCR beta libraries. MiXCR was run by TCRdb on the 5' RACE reads, yielding one entry per CDR3 protein. The sample holds 250,000 or so distinct CDR3 sequences; 15% to 20% are singletons and the top ten take around 30%. Germline CDR1 reads DFQATT; CDR2 reads SNEGSKA (reference sequence). The CDR3 is 14 amino acids. Unmatched junction bases numbered 14, after V lost 1 base and J lost 14 bases. Only a few counts were recorded for this clonotype. Antigen specificity is unknown. The origin of this receptor is a male donor with ankylosing spondylitis or in good health (not recorded which). Material: blood, either unsorted or a sorted T cell fraction (not recorded which). The chain combines TRBV20-1 with TRBJ2-1; the match to TRBD2 covers 7 bases. CDR3 in amino acids: CSARAPKEGGLKFF. CDR3 in DNA: TGCAGTGCTAGAGCGCCCAAAGAGGGAGGGCTGAAGTTCTTC.